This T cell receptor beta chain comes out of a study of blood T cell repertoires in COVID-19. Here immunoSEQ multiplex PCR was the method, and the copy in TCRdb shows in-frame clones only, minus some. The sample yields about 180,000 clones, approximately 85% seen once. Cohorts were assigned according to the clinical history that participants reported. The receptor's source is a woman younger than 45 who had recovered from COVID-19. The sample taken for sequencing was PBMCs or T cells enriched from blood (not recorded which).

This chain's CDR3 is CASGLRGTDTQYF. CDR3 in DNA: TGTGCCAGCGGATTGCGGGGCACAGATACGCAGTATTTT. This rearrangement joins TRBV6-5 to TRBJ2-3, with a weak D call TRBD2 (5 bases). Germline lookup yields CDR1 MNHEY and CDR2 SVGAGI. V lost 8 bases and J lost 1, with 10 bases in between. The length of the CDR3 is 13 residues.